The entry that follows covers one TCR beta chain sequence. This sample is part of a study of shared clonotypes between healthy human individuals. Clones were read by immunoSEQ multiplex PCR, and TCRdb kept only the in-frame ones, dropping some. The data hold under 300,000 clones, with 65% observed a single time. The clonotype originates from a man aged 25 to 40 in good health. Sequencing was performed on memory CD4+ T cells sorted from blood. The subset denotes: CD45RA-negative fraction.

The CDR3 DNA sequence: TGCGCCAGCAGCCAAGGGGTCCCGGGACTAGCGATCTACGAGCAGTACTTC. Translated: CASSQGVPGLAIYEQYF. V usage is TRBV4-3 and J usage is TRBJ2-7; TRBD2 matches 10 bases. The CDR3 contains 17 residues. Germline assignment: CDR1 LGHNA and CDR2 YSLEER. J gave up 3 bases and V 1 base, and 9 bases lay outside the gene matches.